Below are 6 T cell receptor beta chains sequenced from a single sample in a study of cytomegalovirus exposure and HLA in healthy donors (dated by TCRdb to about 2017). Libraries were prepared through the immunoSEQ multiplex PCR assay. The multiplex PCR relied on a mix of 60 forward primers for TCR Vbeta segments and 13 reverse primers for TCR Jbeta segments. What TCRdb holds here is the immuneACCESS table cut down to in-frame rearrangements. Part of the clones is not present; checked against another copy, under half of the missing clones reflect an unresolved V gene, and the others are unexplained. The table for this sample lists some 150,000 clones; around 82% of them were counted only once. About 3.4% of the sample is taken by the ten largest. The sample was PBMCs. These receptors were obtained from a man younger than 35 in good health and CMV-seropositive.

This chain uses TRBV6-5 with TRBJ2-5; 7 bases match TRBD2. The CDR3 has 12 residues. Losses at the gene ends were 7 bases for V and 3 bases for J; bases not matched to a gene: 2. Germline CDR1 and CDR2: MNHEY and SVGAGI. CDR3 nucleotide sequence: TGTGCCAGCAAGCGGGAAGAAGAGACCCAGTACTTC. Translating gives CASKREEETQYF.

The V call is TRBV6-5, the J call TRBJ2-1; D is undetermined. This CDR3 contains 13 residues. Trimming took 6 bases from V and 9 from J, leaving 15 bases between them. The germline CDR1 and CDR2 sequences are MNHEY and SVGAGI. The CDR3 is CASRHTEKTEQFF. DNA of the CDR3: TGTGCCAGCAGGCACACGGAGAAAACTGAGCAGTTCTTC.

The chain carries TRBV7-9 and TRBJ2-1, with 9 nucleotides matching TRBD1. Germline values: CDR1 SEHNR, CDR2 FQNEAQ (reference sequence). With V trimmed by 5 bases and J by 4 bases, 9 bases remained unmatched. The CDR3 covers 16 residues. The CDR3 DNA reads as TGTGCCAGCAGCCATGACAGGGGGTCGGGTTACAATGAGCAGTTCTTC. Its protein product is CASSHDRGSGYNEQFF.

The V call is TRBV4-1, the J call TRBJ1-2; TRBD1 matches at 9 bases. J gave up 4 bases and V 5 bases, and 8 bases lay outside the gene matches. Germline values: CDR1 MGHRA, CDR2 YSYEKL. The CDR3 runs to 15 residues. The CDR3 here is CASSYPGQGSYGYTF. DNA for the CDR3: TGCGCCAGCAGCTATCCGGGACAGGGAAGCTATGGCTACACCTTC.

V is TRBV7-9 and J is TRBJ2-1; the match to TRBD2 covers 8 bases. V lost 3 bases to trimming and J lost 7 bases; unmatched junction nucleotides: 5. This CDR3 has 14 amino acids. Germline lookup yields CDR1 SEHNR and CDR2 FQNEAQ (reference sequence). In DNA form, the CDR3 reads TGTGCCAGCAGCTTGGGACTAGTTTCTAATGAGCAGTTCTTC. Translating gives CASSLGLVSNEQFF. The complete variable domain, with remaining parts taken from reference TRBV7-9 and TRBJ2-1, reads DTGVSQNPRHKITKRGQNVTFRCDPISEHNRLYWYRQTLGQGPEFLTYFQNEAQLEKSRLLSDRFSAERPKGSFSTLEIQRTEQGDSAMYLCASSLGLVSNEQFFGPGTRLTVL.

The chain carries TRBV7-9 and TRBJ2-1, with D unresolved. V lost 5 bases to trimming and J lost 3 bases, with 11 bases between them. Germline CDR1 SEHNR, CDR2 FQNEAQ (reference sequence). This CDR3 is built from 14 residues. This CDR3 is CASSQTNSYNEQFF. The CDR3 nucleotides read TGTGCCAGCAGCCAAACAAACAGCTACAATGAGCAGTTCTTC. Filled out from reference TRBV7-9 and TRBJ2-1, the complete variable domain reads DTGVSQNPRHKITKRGQNVTFRCDPISEHNRLYWYRQTLGQGPEFLTYFQNEAQLEKSRLLSDRFSAERPKGSFSTLEIQRTEQGDSAMYLCASSQTNSYNEQFFGPGTRLTVL.